The clone carrying this T cell receptor beta chain was seen more than once but under ten times. Its specificity is not known. This CDR3 spans 16 amino acids. With 3 bases clipped from V and 1 base from J, the junction kept 4 bases outside the gene matches. In germline, CDR1 is SGHVS, CDR2 FQNEAQ. This entry is derived from a study of human T cells and chemical hapten exposure. Notes on the study in general: Patch test score was positively correlated with the counts of TCRs that had expanded at PT1.

Documented time point: patch test 2, 6 weeks after DPC sensitization. Treatment given: therapeutic diphenylcyclopropenone sensitization with weekly scalp DPC. Every donor had alopecia and was 18 to 70 years old; all were suitable for DPC. Unfractionated whole blood yielded the extracted total RNA. As the library was built, unique molecular identifiers were attached to individual cDNA molecules. TCRdb fed the RACE reads into MiXCR, producing one record per CDR3 protein. This sample has about 40,000 distinct CDR3 sequences, with less than 3.5% found just once. The TCR originated in a man aged 35-49 years with alopecia areata. Some clones in this sample may be carry-over from other donors' samples. The starting material was whole blood, obtained in connection with sensitization to the hapten diphenylcyclopropenone (DPC). The chain is built from TRBV7-8 and TRBJ1-1; TRBD1 agrees at 11 bases. For the CDR3, the DNA is TGTGCCAGCAGCTTCCGGACAGGGGGCCCGAACACTGAAGCTTTCTTT. It encodes CASSFRTGGPNTEAFF.